This passage covers 29 T cell receptor beta chains from one sample sequenced in a study of T cell clonotyping in hematopoietic cell transplantation. TCRdb's copy holds only in-frame clones and misses some; the assay was immunoSEQ multiplex PCR. This table has about 1,100 clones, about 91% appearing once. Sequencing was performed on PBMCs, taken 180 days after allogeneic stem cell transplant. All receptors derive from a male patient in his fifties or sixties who had an allogeneic stem cell transplant from a related donor, so T cells may come from the graft donor. Some clones in this sample may be carry-over from other donors' samples.

The chain has TRBV5-1 and TRBJ2-7; D possibly matches TRBD1 or TRBD2 (6 bases each). CDR1 and CDR2 from the germline V gene are SGHRS and YFSETQ. V gave up 3 bases and J gave up 5 bases, with 15 bases separating them. The CDR3 is 14 amino acids. The CDR3 bases are TGCGCCAGCAGCTCGGCCCGGGGGCTCGACGAGCAGTACTTC. Protein: CASSSARGLDEQYF.

V and J are TRBV2 and TRBJ2-7; perhaps TRBD1 as D (5 bases). This CDR3 is built from 15 residues. V dropped 5 bases and J dropped 5 bases, with 19 bases sitting between them. Germline CDR1 SNHLY, CDR2 FYNNEI. For the CDR3, the DNA is TGTGCCAGCAGTTTTCGCCAGGGCGTAGGAGACGAGCAGTACTTC. Its protein is CASSFRQGVGDEQYF.

CDR3 DNA sequence: TGTGCCAGCAGGAGGGGACAGGGATTGCAGCCCCAGCATTTT. Its protein is CASRRGQGLQPQHF. The rearrangement uses TRBV2 and TRBJ1-5, with 9 nucleotides matching TRBD1. Germline trimming cut 6 bases from V and 7 bases from J; bases unmatched to any gene: 7. Germline V CDR1 and CDR2: SNHLY, FYNNEI. The CDR3 is 14 residues long. Full variable domain (remainder filled in from reference TRBV2 and TRBJ1-5): EPEVTQTPSHQVTQMGQEVILRCVPISNHLYFYWYRQILGQKVEFLVSFYNNEISEKSEIFDDQFSVERPDGSNFTLKIRSTKLEDSAMYFCASRRGQGLQPQHFGDGTRLSIL.

The chain is built from TRBV14 and TRBJ2-1; 9 bases match TRBD2. Germline-derived CDR1 and CDR2 are SGHDN and FVKESK. CDR3 length: 15 residues. V dropped 2 bases and J dropped 7; count of bases not matched to a gene: 6. The CDR3 here is CASSQSAGGGNEQFF. The CDR3 DNA follows: TGTGCCAGCAGCCAATCGGCGGGAGGGGGGAATGAGCAGTTCTTC.

This rearrangement joins TRBV30 to TRBJ2-7, with 14 bases matching TRBD2. The V gene's germline CDR1 is GTSNPN and CDR2 SVGIG (reference sequence). V was clipped by 0 bases and J by 5 bases; unmatched bases: 9. The CDR3 covers 17 residues. Here the CDR3 reads CAWSVGRTGLAGDEQYF. In DNA, the CDR3 is TGTGCCTGGAGTGTGGGACGGACGGGACTAGCGGGAGACGAGCAGTACTTC.

The V gene is TRBV19, the J gene TRBJ1-5; D perhaps matches TRBD1 (5 bases). The CDR3 loop spans 13 amino acids. Germline-derived CDR1 and CDR2 are LNHDA and SQIVND (reference sequence). Trimming left V 10 bases short and J 6 bases short, with 16 bases between. CDR3 sequence (DNA): TGTGCCACCGCCAGGGAGGCGGGTCAGCCCCAGCATTTT. Its protein product is CATAREAGQPQHF.

The chain recombines TRBV6-1 with TRBJ1-2, with D uncertain. This CDR3 has 15 amino acids. V lost 0 bases to trimming and J lost 6 bases, with 14 bases between them. Germline V gene lookup returns CDR1 MNHNS and CDR2 SASEGT. CDR3 in DNA: TGTGCCAGCAGTGAAGCGGGGAGTAGCGGGGATGGCTACACCTTC. It yields the protein CASSEAGSSGDGYTF.

This chain joins TRBV27 and TRBJ2-7; D remains ambiguous. Trimming pared 2 bases from V and 3 bases from J, leaving 5 bases between. CDR3 length equals 12 residues. Germline V CDR1 and CDR2: MNHEY, SMNVEV (reference sequence). CDR3 amino acids: CASSLGNYEQYF. The CDR3 coding sequence is TGTGCCAGCAGTTTAGGGAACTACGAGCAGTACTTC.

V gene TRBV11-2 combines with J gene TRBJ2-3, with a tentative D call TRBD2 (5 bases). CDR1 is SGHAT, CDR2 FQNNGV, per germline. The CDR3 has 13 amino acids. With 3 bases removed from V and 3 bases from J, the gap between germline ends came to 7 bases. CDR3 nucleotides: TGTGCCAGCAGCTTGTCGGGGACAGATACGCAGTATTTT. Amino acids: CASSLSGTDTQYF.

The J gene is TRBJ1-3, the V gene TRBV7-3; tentatively, D is TRBD1 (5 bases). The length of the CDR3 is 15 residues. Trimming removed 5 bases from V and 4 bases from J, with 15 bases in between. Germline CDR1 reads SGHTA; CDR2 reads FQGTGA. CDR3 loop: CASSEFPGVGNTIYF. CDR3 in DNA: TGTGCCAGCAGCGAATTTCCGGGGGTCGGAAACACCATATATTTT.

The V and J genes are TRBV12-5 and TRBJ1-5, with D maybe TRBD1 (5 bases). Germline assignment: CDR1 LGHNT and CDR2 FRNRAP. Trimming left V 3 bases short and J 6 bases short, with 9 bases between. This CDR3 comprises 13 residues. The CDR3 nucleotides are TGTGCTAGTGGTTTCGGGGGGGGTCAGCCCCAGCATTTT. Translating it yields CASGFGGGQPQHF.

This CDR3 is CASSFAGTSGIYGNEQFF. The DNA for the CDR3 is TGTGCCAGCAGCTTTGCCGGGACTAGCGGCATCTACGGCAATGAGCAGTTCTTC. The gene calls are TRBV9 and TRBJ2-1, with 11 bases lining up with TRBD2. In germline, CDR1 is SGDLS, CDR2 YYNGEE. The length of the CDR3 is 18 residues. V gave up 4 bases and J gave up 6 bases; unmatched junction bases: 15. The whole variable domain, remainder taken from reference TRBV9 and TRBJ2-1, is DSGVTQTPKHLITATGQRVTLRCSPRSGDLSVYWYQQSLDQGLQFLIQYYNGEERAKGNILERFSAQQFPDLHSELNLSSLELGDSALYFCASSFAGTSGIYGNEQFFGPGTRLTVL.

The rearrangement uses TRBV5-1 and TRBJ2-5; 10 bases match TRBD2. Germline V gene data show CDR1 as SGHRS and CDR2 as YFSETQ. V trimming: 0 bases; J trimming: 4 bases; junction bases outside the gene matches: 3. The CDR3 consists of 15 residues. The CDR3 DNA reads as TGCGCCAGCAGCTTGGCTAGCGGGGGAGGAGAGACCCAGTACTTC. It translates to CASSLASGGGETQYF.

The genes are TRBV14 and TRBJ1-3; D remains ambiguous. The CDR3 length is 15 residues. Between the trimmed V and J ends, which lost 0 bases and 2 bases, there was a span of 8 bases. Germline V gene lookup returns CDR1 SGHDN and CDR2 FVKESK. CDR3 coding DNA: TGTGCCAGCAGCCAAGACTTGAGGCCTGGAAACACCATATATTTT. It yields the protein CASSQDLRPGNTIYF.

The V call is TRBV6-1, the J call TRBJ2-1; weak D call: TRBD2 (5 bases). V dropped 1 base and J dropped 0 bases, with 13 bases sitting between them. The germline V gene encodes CDR1 MNHNS and CDR2 SASEGT. The CDR3 spans 17 residues. CDR3: CASSEEGGGFSYNEQFF. In DNA, the CDR3 is TGTGCCAGCAGTGAAGAAGGTGGCGGGTTCTCCTACAATGAGCAGTTCTTC.

The chain uses TRBV7-9 and TRBJ2-1; D is possibly TRBD2 (6 bases). V was clipped by 7 bases and J by 8 bases, with 15 bases between them. The CDR3 is 13 amino acids. Looked up from germline, CDR1 is SEHNR and CDR2 is FQNEAQ (reference sequence). Here the CDR3 reads CASTSGGMYEQFF. CDR3 DNA: TGTGCCAGCACCTCCGGCGGGATGTATGAGCAGTTCTTC. The variable domain in full, with the rest retrieved from reference TRBV7-9 and TRBJ2-1, is DTGVSQNPRHKITKRGQNVTFRCDPISEHNRLYWYRQTLGQGPEFLTYFQNEAQLEKSRLLSDRFSAERPKGSFSTLEIQRTEQGDSAMYLCASTSGGMYEQFFGPGTRLTVL.

The V gene is TRBV5-1, the J gene TRBJ2-5; TRBD2 is a possible D gene (5 bases). Trimming removed 0 bases at V and 5 bases at J, with 11 bases between. Germline values: CDR1 SGHRS, CDR2 YFSETQ. The CDR3 covers 14 residues. The CDR3 protein is CASSLAREKETQYF. CDR3 nucleotide sequence: TGCGCCAGCAGCTTGGCGAGGGAGAAGGAGACCCAGTACTTC.

This clone was counted a single time. The rearrangement joins TRBV2 to TRBJ2-7, with a tentative D call TRBD1 (5 bases). This CDR3 has 13 amino acids. The V gene lost 6 bases and the J gene lost 3 bases, with 12 bases spanning the gap. The V gene's germline CDR1 is SNHLY and CDR2 FYNNEI. For the CDR3, the DNA is TGTGCCAGCAGCCGGACACAAAACTACGAGCAGTACTTC. It yields the protein CASSRTQNYEQYF.

The chain combines TRBV28 with TRBJ2-7; 8 nucleotides agree with TRBD1. The J segment lost 7 bases and the V segment lost 7 bases, leaving 3 bases of the junction unmatched. This CDR3 has 11 amino acids. Per germline, CDR1 MDHEN and CDR2 SYDVKM. CDR3 region: CASNTGGEQYF. The CDR3 DNA follows: TGTGCCAGCAATACAGGGGGAGAGCAGTACTTC.

The chain couples TRBV5-8 to TRBJ2-7; D gene uncertain. The CDR3 length is 13 residues. The germline V gene encodes CDR1 SGHTS and CDR2 YDEGEE. V was clipped by 3 bases and J by 3 bases, with 10 bases between them. The CDR3 nucleotides read TGTGCCAGCAGCTATCAGTGGGGCTACGAGCAGTACTTC. Its protein is CASSYQWGYEQYF.

V and J are TRBV27 and TRBJ2-1, with a weak D call TRBD1 (6 bases). V lost 4 bases and J 6 bases, leaving 13 bases between the germline ends. The CDR3 is made up of 14 amino acids. Germline CDR1 and CDR2: MNHEY and SMNVEV (reference sequence). CDR3 sequence (DNA): TGTGCCAGCAGTTCCGGGACAACGTCCAATGAGCAGTTCTTC. It translates to CASSSGTTSNEQFF.

V usage is TRBV19 and J usage is TRBJ1-1; unclear D gene. CDR1 and CDR2 (germline): LNHDA, SQIVND (reference sequence). CDR3 length: 13 amino acids. V was clipped by 6 bases and J by 1 base, with 9 bases between them. As DNA, the CDR3 is TGTGCCAGTAGCACCACACCGAACACTGAAGCTTTCTTT. This codes for CASSTTPNTEAFF.

The V and J genes are TRBV5-1 and TRBJ1-1, with a possible D match to TRBD1 (5 bases). V lost 2 bases to trimming and J lost 2 bases, with 10 bases between them. The CDR3 length is 14 residues. The germline V gene has CDR1 SGHRS and CDR2 YFSETQ. CDR3 sequence (DNA): TGCGCCAGCAGCTTACAGACAGCTAACACTGAAGCTTTCTTT. It codes for CASSLQTANTEAFF.

Here the CDR3 reads CASSLSGGNSYNEQFF. CDR3 DNA: TGCGCCAGCAGCTTGTCTGGGGGGAACTCCTACAATGAGCAGTTCTTC. The V and J genes are TRBV5-1 and TRBJ2-1, with TRBD2 as a possible D gene (6 bases). Looked up from germline, CDR1 is SGHRS and CDR2 is YFSETQ. The CDR3 is 16 residues long. Trimming stripped 1 base from V and 0 bases from J, with 11 bases between.

V is TRBV7-6 and J is TRBJ2-7, with TRBD1 identical over 10 bases. This CDR3 has 16 residues. The V segment lost 4 bases and the J segment 2 bases; nucleotides outside the gene matches: 8. Germline-derived CDR1 and CDR2 are SGHVS and FNYEAQ. CDR3 sequence (DNA): TGTGCCAGCAGCTCTCAGCCGGGACAGGGGACCTACGAGCAGTACTTC. It translates to CASSSQPGQGTYEQYF.

The rearrangement uses TRBV19 and TRBJ2-5, with TRBD2 matching 8 bases. Trimming cost V 3 bases and J 4 bases; bases outside gene matches: 10. In germline, CDR1 is LNHDA, CDR2 SQIVND (reference sequence). This CDR3 region has 16 residues. This chain's CDR3 is CASSIMASGGGETQYF. Written as DNA, the CDR3 is TGTGCCAGTAGTATTATGGCCAGCGGGGGCGGAGAGACCCAGTACTTC. The full variable domain, completed using reference TRBV19 and TRBJ2-5, is DGGITQSPKYLFRKEGQNVTLSCEQNLNHDAMYWYRQDPGQGLRLIYYSQIVNDFQKGDIAEGYSVSREKKESFPLTVTSAQKNPTAFYLCASSIMASGGGETQYFGPGTRLLVL.

The rearrangement joins TRBV2 to TRBJ2-5; D unresolved. V lost 2 bases to trimming and J lost 2 bases, with 3 bases between them. The CDR3 has 12 amino acids. Germline V gene lookup returns CDR1 SNHLY and CDR2 FYNNEI. CDR3: CASSEPQETQYF. The DNA of the CDR3 is TGTGCCAGCAGTGAACCACAAGAGACCCAGTACTTC.

This sequence joins TRBV7-2 and TRBJ2-7, with 8 bases aligning to TRBD1. Germline V gene sequence: CDR1 SGHTA, CDR2 FQGNSA. The CDR3 covers 15 residues. V gave up 1 base and J gave up 0 bases; unmatched junction bases: 2. In nucleotides, the CDR3 is TGTGCCAGCAGCTTAGAAGGGACAGGCTCCTACGAGCAGTACTTC. Amino acids: CASSLEGTGSYEQYF.

This sequence joins TRBV9 and TRBJ2-2; 13 nucleotides align to TRBD2. The CDR3 has 18 residues. The germline V gene encodes CDR1 SGDLS and CDR2 YYNGEE. V shed 0 bases, J shed 0 bases, and the junction held 2 bases outside the gene matches. CDR3 in amino acids: CASSVVGTSGTNTGELFF. The CDR3 region has the DNA TGTGCCAGCAGCGTAGTAGGGACTAGCGGGACGAACACCGGGGAGCTGTTTTTT. The full variable domain, in which reference TRBV9 and TRBJ2-2 provide the parts outside the CDR3, is DSGVTQTPKHLITATGQRVTLRCSPRSGDLSVYWYQQSLDQGLQFLIQYYNGEERAKGNILERFSAQQFPDLHSELNLSSLELGDSALYFCASSVVGTSGTNTGELFFGEGSRLTVL.